This record covers a single T cell receptor beta chain. Its cognate antigen is unknown. The CDR3 extends over 15 amino acids. The trim removed 5 bases at V and 0 bases at J, leaving 4 bases unmatched. The germline V gene encodes CDR1 SGHTA and CDR2 FQGTGA. The sample comes from a study of cytomegalovirus exposure and HLA in healthy donors. Profiled with immunoSEQ multiplex PCR; TCRdb holds only in-frame clones, not every one. The top ten clones hold about 32% of a sample with some 130,000 clones, roughly four fifths of them seen once. Broader study findings: The study recorded over 150 TCR beta chains that were cytomegalovirus-associated.

This chain connects TRBV7-3 to TRBJ2-3; TRBD2 agrees at 8 bases. Sequencing used PBMCs. This sequence was found in a man younger than 45 in good health and CMV-seropositive. The CDR3 bases are TGTGCCAGCAGCCTAATAGCGGGGAGCACAGATACGCAGTATTTT. Amino acid sequence: CASSLIAGSTDTQYF.